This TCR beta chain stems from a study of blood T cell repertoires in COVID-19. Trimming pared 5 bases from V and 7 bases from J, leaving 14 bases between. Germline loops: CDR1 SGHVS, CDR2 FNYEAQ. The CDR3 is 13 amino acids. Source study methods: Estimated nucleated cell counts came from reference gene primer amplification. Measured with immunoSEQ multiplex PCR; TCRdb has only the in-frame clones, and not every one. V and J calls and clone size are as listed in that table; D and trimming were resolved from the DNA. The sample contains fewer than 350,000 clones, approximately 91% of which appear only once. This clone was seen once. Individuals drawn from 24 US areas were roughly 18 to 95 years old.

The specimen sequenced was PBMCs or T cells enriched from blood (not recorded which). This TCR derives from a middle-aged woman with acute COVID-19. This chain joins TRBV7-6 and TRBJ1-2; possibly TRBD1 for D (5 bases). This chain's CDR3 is CASSPGSGFGYTF. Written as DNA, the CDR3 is TGTGCCAGCAGCCCAGGGTCCGGGTTTGGCTACACCTTC.